A selection of T cell receptor beta chains follows, all from one sample in a study of blood T cell repertoires in COVID-19. Using immunoSEQ multiplex PCR, the repertoire was profiled, and TCRdb retains in-frame clones only, with some absent. The sample lists under 350,000 clones, roughly 85% occurring once. Specimen: PBMCs or T cells enriched from blood (not recorded which). The origin of the receptors is a woman aged 40 to 49 with acute COVID-19. CDR3s include the opening cysteine and the closing phenylalanine or tryptophan. Fields, in order: D gene, J gene, V gene, clone size, CDR3 protein, CDR3 DNA. The D gene is left open where the match is weak. Clone size is stated in some rows and not others, as once, few, many or a class when expanded.

>TRBD1|TRBJ1-1|TRBV19|NA
CASKQGAWGTEAFF
TGTGCCAGCAAACAGGGGGCCTGGGGTACTGAAGCTTTCTTT
>TRBD1|TRBJ1-4|TRBV28|NA
CASKGAGTGSEKLFF
TGTGCCAGCAAGGGGGCTGGGACAGGGTCTGAAAAACTGTTTTTT
>NA|TRBJ2-7|TRBV5-1|NA
CASSLEQGPYEQYF
TGCGCCAGCAGCTTGGAACAGGGCCCGTACGAGCAGTACTTC
>NA|TRBJ2-3|TRBV4-3|NA
CASSQDYRVDDTQYF
TGCGCCAGCAGCCAAGATTACAGGGTGGACGATACGCAGTATTTT
>TRBD2|TRBJ2-2|TRBV28|NA
CASSHGLGLESTGELFF
TGTGCCAGCAGTCACGGACTAGGATTGGAATCCACCGGGGAGCTGTTTTTT
>TRBD2|TRBJ2-7|TRBV4-2|NA
CASSRQAGGGSYEQYF
TGTGCCAGCAGCCGACAGGCCGGCGGGGGGAGCTACGAGCAGTACTTC
>NA|TRBJ1-5|TRBV6-1|NA
CASSEGTRGNQPQHF
TGTGCCAGCAGTGAAGGGACACGGGGCAATCAGCCCCAGCATTTT
>NA|TRBJ2-1|TRBV2|NA
CASSEANGRGPNEQFF
TGTGCCAGCAGTGAAGCAAACGGGAGAGGTCCCAATGAGCAGTTCTTC
>TRBD1|TRBJ1-1|TRBV4-1|few
CASSQAGGRGTEAFF
TGCGCCAGCAGCCAAGCAGGGGGCAGGGGCACTGAAGCTTTCTTT
>NA|TRBJ1-4|TRBV5-1|NA
CASSPTAAPTNEKLFF
TGCGCCAGCAGCCCGACAGCCGCCCCAACTAATGAAAAACTGTTTTTT
>TRBD2|TRBJ2-5|TRBV5-1|once
CASSPGGQGGETQYF
TGCGCCAGCAGCCCGGGGGGTCAGGGCGGGGAGACCCAGTACTTC
>NA|TRBJ2-7|TRBV4-2|NA
CASSQETRLSSYEQYF
TGTGCCAGCAGCCAAGAAACCCGCCTGAGCTCCTACGAGCAGTACTTC
>NA|TRBJ1-2|TRBV6-5|NA
CASRDTGNYGYTF
TGTGCCAGCAGAGATACAGGGAACTATGGCTACACCTTC
>TRBD2|TRBJ2-3|TRBV27|NA
CASSLSLTSGRNTQYF
TGTGCCAGCAGTTTATCTCTAACTAGCGGGAGAAATACGCAGTATTTT
>NA|TRBJ2-7|TRBV6-2/TRBV6-3|NA
CASSWGGYEQYF
TGTGCCAGCAGTTGGGGCGGTTACGAGCAGTACTTC
>TRBD1|TRBJ1-1|TRBV9|NA
CASSSSQGANTEAFF
TGTGCCAGCAGCTCCTCTCAGGGGGCTAACACTGAAGCTTTCTTT
>NA|TRBJ1-6|TRBV6-1|NA
CASSDGQFDRYNSPLHF
TGTGCCAGCAGTGACGGACAGTTCGACCGATATAATTCACCCCTCCACTTT
>NA|TRBJ1-5|TRBV2|few
CASSERGGHSQPQHF
TGTGCCAGCAGTGAACGCGGGGGGCATAGTCAGCCCCAGCATTTT
>NA|TRBJ2-1|TRBV19|NA
CASSIRPSVIGDRHEQFF
TGTGCCAGTAGTATACGTCCCTCGGTTATTGGAGACCGCCATGAGCAGTTCTTC